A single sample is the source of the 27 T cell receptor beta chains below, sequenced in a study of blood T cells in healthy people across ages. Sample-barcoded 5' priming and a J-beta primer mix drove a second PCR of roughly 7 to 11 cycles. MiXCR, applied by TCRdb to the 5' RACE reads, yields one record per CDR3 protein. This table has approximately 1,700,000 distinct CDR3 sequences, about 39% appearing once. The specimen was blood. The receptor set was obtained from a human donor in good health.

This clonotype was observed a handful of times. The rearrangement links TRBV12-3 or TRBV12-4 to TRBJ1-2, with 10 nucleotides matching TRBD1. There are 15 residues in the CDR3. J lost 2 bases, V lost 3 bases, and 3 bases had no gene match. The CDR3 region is CASSLRGQGNYGYTF. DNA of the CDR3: TGTGCCAGCAGTTTGAGGGGACAGGGGAACTATGGCTACACCTTC.

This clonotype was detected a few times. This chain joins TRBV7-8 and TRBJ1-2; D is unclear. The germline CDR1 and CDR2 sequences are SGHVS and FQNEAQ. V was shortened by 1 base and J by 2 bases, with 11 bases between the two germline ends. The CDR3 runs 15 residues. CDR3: CASSLVAQLNYGYTF. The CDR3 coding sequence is TGTGCCAGCAGCTTAGTGGCCCAGCTAAACTATGGCTACACCTTC.

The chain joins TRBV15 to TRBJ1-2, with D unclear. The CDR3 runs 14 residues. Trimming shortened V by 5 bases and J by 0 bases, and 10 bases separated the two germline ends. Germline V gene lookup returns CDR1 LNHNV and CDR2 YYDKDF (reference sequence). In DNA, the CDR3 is TGTGCCACCAGCCCAGGCCTTCCTAACTATGGCTACACCTTC. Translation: CATSPGLPNYGYTF.

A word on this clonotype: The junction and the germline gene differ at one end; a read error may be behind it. The chain's CDR3 is CGAMGTEQYF. DNA for the CDR3: TGCGGTGCAATGGGGACCGAGCAGTACTTC. This rearrangement joins TRBV20-1 to TRBJ2-5; D may correspond to TRBD1 or TRBD2 (5 bases each). The J call may be in error: the DNA end matches TRBJ2-7 better. Germline V gene data show CDR1 as DFQATT and CDR2 as SNEGSKA (reference sequence). This CDR3 has 10 amino acids.

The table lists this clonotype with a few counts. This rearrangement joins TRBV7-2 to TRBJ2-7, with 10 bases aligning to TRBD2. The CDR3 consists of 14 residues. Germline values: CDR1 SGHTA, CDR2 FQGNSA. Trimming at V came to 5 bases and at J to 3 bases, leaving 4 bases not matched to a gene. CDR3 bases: TGTGCCAGCAGCCGAAGCGGGGGGGACTACGAGCAGTACTTC. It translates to CASSRSGGDYEQYF.

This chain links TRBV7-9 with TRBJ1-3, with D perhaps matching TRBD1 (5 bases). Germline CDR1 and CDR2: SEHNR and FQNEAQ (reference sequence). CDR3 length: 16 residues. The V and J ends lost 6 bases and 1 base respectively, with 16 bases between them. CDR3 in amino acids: CASRQASRVSGNTIYF. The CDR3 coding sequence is TGTGCCAGCAGACAAGCATCCAGGGTTTCTGGAAACACCATATATTTT.

The CDR3 spells CSVASLWGSSYEQYF. The CDR3 DNA sequence: TGCAGCGTTGCTTCCCTGTGGGGTAGCTCCTACGAGCAGTACTTC. The chain uses TRBV29-1 and TRBJ2-7; D is undetermined. Germline assignment: CDR1 SQVTM and CDR2 ANQGSEA. The V end was cut by 4 bases, the J end by 0 bases, with 16 bases between. This CDR3 spans 15 amino acids.

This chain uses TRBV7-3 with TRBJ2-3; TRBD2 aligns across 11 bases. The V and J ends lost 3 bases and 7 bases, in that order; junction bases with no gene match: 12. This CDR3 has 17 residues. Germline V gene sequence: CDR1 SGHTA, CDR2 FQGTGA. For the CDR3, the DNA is TGTGCCAGCAGCTTCATGGGCCGACTAGCGGGGAGCAATACGCAGTATTTT. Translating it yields CASSFMGRLAGSNTQYF.

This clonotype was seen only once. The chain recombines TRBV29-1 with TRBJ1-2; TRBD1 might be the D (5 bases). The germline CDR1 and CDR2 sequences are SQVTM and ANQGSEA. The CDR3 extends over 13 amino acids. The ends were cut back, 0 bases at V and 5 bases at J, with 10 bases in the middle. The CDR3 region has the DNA TGCAGCGTTGAAGAGGGGCAGCTATATGGCTACACCTTC. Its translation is CSVEEGQLYGYTF.

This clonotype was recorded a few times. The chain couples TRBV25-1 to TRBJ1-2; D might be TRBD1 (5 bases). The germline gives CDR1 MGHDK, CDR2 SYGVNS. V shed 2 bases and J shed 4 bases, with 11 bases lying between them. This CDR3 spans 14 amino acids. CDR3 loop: CASSEGTALYGYTF. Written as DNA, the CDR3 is TGTGCCAGCAGTGAAGGGACCGCCCTCTATGGCTACACCTTC.

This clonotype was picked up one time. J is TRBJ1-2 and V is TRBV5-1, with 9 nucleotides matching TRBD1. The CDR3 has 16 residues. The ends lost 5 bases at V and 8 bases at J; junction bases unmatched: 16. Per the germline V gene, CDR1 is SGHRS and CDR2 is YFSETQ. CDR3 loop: CASSFTTGTGTEGYTF. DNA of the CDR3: TGCGCCAGCAGTTTCACCACCGGGACAGGGACCGAGGGCTACACCTTC. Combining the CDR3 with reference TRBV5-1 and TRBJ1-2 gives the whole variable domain KAGVTQTPRYLIKTRGQQVTLSCSPISGHRSVSWYQQTPGQGLQFLFEYFSETQRNKGNFPGRFSGRQFSNSRSEMNVSTLELGDSALYLCASSFTTGTGTEGYTFGSGTRLTVV.

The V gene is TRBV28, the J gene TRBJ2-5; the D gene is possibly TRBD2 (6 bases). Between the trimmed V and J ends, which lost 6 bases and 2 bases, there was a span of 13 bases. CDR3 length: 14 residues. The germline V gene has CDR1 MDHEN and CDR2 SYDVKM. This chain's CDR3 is CASSRLDLQETQYF. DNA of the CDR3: TGTGCCAGCAGCCGACTAGACCTACAAGAGACCCAGTACTTC.

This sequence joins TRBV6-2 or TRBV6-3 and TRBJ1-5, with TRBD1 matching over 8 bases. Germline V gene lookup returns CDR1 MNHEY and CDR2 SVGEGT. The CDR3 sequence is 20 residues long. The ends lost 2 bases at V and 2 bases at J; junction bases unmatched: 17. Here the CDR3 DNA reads TGTGCCAGCAGTTACCAGCCCCAAAATTCGGACAGGGTCGGCAATCAGCCCCAGCATTTT. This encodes CASSYQPQNSDRVGNQPQHF.

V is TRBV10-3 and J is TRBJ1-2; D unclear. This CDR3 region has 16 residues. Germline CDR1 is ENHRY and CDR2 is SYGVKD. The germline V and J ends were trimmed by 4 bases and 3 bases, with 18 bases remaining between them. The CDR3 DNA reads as TGTGCCATCAGTGGGCTGTTAGGGCCCGGTGACTATGGCTACACCTTC. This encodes CAISGLLGPGDYGYTF.

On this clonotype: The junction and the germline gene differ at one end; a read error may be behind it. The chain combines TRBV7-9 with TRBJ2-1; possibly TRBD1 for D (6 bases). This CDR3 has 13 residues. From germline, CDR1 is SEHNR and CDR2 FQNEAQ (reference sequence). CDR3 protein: CAGSVTGMDEQFF. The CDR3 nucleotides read TGTGCCGGCAGCGTCACAGGGATGGATGAGCAGTTCTTC.

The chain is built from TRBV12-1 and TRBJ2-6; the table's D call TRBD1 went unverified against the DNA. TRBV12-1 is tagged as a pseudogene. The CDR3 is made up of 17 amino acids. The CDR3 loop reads CASSPTGNPSGANVLTF. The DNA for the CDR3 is TGTGCCAGCAGCCCGACAGGAAATCCCTCTGGGGCCAACGTCCTGACTTTC.

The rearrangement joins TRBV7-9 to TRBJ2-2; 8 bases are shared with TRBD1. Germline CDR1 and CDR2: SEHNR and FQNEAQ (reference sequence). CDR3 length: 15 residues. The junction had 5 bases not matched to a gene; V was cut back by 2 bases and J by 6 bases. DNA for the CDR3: TGTGCCAGCAGCTTACGACAGGGGAGGCCCGGGGAGCTGTTTTTT. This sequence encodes CASSLRQGRPGELFF.

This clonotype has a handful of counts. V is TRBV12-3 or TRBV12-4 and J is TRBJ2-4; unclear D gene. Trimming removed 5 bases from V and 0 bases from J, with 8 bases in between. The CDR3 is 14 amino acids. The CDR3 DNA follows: TGTGCCAGCAGTGGACGTCTAGCCAAAAACATTCAGTACTTC. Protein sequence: CASSGRLAKNIQYF.

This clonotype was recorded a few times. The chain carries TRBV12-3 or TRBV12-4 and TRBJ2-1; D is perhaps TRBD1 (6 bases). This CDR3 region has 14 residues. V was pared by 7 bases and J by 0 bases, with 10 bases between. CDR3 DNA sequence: TGTGCCAGCACCAGACAGGCCTCCTACAATGAGCAGTTCTTC. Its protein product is CASTRQASYNEQFF.

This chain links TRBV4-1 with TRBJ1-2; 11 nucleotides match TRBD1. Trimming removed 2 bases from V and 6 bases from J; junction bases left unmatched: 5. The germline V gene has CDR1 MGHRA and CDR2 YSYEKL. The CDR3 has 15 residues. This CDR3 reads CASSQFTDRGHGYTF. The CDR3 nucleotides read TGCGCCAGCAGCCAATTCACGGACAGGGGGCATGGCTACACCTTC.

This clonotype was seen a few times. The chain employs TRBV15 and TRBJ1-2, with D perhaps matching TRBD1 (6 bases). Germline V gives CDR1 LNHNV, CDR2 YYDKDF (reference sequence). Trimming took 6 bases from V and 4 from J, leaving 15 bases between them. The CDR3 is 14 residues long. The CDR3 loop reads CATSEGVSPYGYTF. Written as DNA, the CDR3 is TGTGCCACCAGTGAGGGGGTTTCGCCCTATGGCTACACCTTC.

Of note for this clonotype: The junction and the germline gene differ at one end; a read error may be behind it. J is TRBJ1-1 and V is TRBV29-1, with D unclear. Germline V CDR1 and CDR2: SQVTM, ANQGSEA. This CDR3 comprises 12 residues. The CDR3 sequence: CNVPLGNTEAFF. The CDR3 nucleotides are TGCAACGTTCCCCTAGGAAACACTGAAGCTTTCTTT.

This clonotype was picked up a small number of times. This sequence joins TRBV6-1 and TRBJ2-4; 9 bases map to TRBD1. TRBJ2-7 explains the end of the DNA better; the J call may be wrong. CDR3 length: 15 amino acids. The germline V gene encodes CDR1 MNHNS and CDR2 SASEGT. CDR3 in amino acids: CASSQQGAHSYEQYF. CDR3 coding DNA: TGTGCCAGCAGCCAACAGGGGGCCCATTCCTACGAGCAGTACTTC.

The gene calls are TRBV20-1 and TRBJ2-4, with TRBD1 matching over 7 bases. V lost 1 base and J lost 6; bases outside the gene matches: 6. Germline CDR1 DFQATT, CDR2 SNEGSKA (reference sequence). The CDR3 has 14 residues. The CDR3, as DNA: TGCAGTGCTAGAGCAAGATCAGGGGGAAACATTCAGTACTTC. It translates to CSARARSGGNIQYF.

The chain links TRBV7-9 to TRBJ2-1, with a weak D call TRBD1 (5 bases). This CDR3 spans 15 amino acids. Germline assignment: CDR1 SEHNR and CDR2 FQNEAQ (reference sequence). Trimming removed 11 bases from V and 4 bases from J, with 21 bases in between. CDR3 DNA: TGTGCCGGCACCGGAACGGACACTCATTACAATGAGCAGTTCTTC. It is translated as CAGTGTDTHYNEQFF.

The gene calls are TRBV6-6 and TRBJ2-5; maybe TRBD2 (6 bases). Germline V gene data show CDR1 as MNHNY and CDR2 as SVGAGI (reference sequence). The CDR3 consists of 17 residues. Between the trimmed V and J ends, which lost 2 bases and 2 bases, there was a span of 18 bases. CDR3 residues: CASSYHRRGGAQETQYF. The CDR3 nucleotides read TGTGCCAGCAGTTACCACCGCCGGGGCGGGGCTCAAGAGACCCAGTACTTC.

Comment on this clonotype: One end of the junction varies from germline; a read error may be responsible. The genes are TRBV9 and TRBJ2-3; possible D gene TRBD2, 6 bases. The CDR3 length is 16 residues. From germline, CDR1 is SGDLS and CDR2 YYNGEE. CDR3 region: CVSSVYSGVLIDTQYF. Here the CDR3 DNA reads TGTGTCAGCAGCGTATATAGCGGCGTTCTTATAGATACGCAGTATTTT.